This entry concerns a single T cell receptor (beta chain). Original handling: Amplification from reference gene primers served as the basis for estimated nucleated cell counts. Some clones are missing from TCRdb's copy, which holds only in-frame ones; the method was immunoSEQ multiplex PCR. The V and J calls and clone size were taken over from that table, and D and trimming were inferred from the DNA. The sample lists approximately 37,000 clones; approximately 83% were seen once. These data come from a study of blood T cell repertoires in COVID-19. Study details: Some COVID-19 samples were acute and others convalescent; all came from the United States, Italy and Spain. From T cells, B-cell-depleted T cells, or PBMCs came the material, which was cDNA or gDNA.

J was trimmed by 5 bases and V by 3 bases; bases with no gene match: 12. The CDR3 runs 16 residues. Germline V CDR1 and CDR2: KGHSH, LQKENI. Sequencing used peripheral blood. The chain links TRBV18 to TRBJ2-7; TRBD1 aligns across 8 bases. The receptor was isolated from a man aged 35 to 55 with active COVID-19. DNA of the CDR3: TGTGCCAGCTCACCGGGTGGGACAGGAAGTAACGACGAGCAGTACTTC. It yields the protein CASSPGGTGSNDEQYF.